The 3 T cell receptor beta chains below all came from one sample that was sequenced in a study of blood T cell repertoires in COVID-19. Clones were sequenced by immunoSEQ multiplex PCR, and TCRdb holds only the in-frame ones, with some missing. This table has about 49,000 clones, over 70% appearing once. Sequencing used peripheral blood. The receptors here all came from a human donor in a cohort sampled during active COVID-19.

The rearrangement links TRBV10-2 to TRBJ2-2; D gene ambiguous. This CDR3 spans 13 amino acids. Trimming shortened V by 2 bases and J by 3 bases, and 4 bases separated the two germline ends. Germline V gives CDR1 WSHSY, CDR2 SAAADI. CDR3 nucleotides: TGCGCCAGCAGTGAGCGGGACACCGGGGAGCTGTTTTTT. Its translation is CASSERDTGELFF.

V and J are TRBV2 and TRBJ2-2, with TRBD1 identical over 7 bases. Per germline, CDR1 SNHLY and CDR2 FYNNEI. The V and J ends lost 10 bases and 2 bases, in that order; junction bases with no gene match: 10. This CDR3 is 15 amino acids long. CDR3 in amino acids: CAIAGRDRNTGELFF. The CDR3 bases are TGTGCCATCGCAGGCCGGGACAGAAACACCGGGGAGCTGTTTTTT. The complete variable domain, with remaining parts taken from reference TRBV2 and TRBJ2-2, reads EPEVTQTPSHQVTQMGQEVILRCVPISNHLYFYWYRQILGQKVEFLVSFYNNEISEKSEIFDDQFSVERPDGSNFTLKIRSTKLEDSAMYFCAIAGRDRNTGELFFGEGSRLTVL.

This clone was picked up a small number of times. The V call is TRBV7-2, the J call TRBJ1-5; 9 bases match TRBD1. CDR1 is SGHTA, CDR2 FQGNSA, per germline. This CDR3 spans 15 amino acids. The ends lost 5 bases at V and 6 bases at J; junction bases unmatched: 8. CDR3 coding DNA: TGTGCCAGCAGCCCAGGGACAGGGTTGCTTCAGCCCCAGCATTTT. It is translated as CASSPGTGLLQPQHF.